The source of this T cell receptor (beta chain) is a study of blood T cell repertoires in COVID-19. Assignments of participants to cohorts depended upon their own reported clinical history. Source study methods: Counts of nucleated cells, estimated from reference gene primer amplification, were obtained. TCRdb's table, derived via immunoSEQ multiplex PCR, lists solely in-frame clones and lacks some. That table supplies the V and J calls and clone size; D and trimming were determined from the DNA. The table has a few hundred thousand clones, approximately 88% seen once; the top ten hold about a tenth. The germline V and J ends were trimmed by 3 bases and 4 bases, with 9 bases remaining between them. Germline V gene sequence: CDR1 MGHRA, CDR2 YSYEKL. The CDR3 contains 14 residues.

The specimen sequenced was PBMCs or T cells enriched from blood (not recorded which). The chain uses TRBV4-1 and TRBJ2-2; D is ambiguous. The TCR originated in a man between 18 and 35 years old with acute COVID-19. The CDR3 here is CASSQSTGTGELFF. The CDR3 DNA reads TGCGCCAGCAGCCAGTCCACGGGCACCGGGGAGCTGTTTTTT.